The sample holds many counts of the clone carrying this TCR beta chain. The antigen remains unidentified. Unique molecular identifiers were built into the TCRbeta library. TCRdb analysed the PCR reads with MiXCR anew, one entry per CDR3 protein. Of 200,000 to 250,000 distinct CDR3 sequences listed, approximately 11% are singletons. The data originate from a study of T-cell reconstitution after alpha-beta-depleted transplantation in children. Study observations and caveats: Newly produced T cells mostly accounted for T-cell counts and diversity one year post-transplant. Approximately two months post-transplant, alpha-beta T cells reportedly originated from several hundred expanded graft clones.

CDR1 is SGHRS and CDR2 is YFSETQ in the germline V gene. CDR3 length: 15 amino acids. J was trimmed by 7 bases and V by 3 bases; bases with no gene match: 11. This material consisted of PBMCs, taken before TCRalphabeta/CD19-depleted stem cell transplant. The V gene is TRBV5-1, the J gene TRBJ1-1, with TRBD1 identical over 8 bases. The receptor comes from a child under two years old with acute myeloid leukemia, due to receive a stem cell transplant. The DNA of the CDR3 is TGCGCCAGCAGCTCAAACCTCATTACAGGGGGTGAAGCTTTCTTT. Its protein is CASSSNLITGGEAFF.